These 26 T cell receptor beta chains share one sample of origin, sequenced in a study of T cells after yellow fever vaccination. Via MiXCR, TCRdb re-called the 5' RACE reads, giving one row per CDR3 protein. Counted here are about 240,000 distinct CDR3 sequences, 6.5% to 8.5% occurring once; the ten biggest clones make up roughly 0.93%. The source material was CD4+ T cells sorted from PBMCs, sampled 15 days after the yellow fever booster vaccination. These receptors all come from a young man who received the YFV17D yellow fever vaccine.

V and J are TRBV7-2 and TRBJ2-1, with TRBD1 as a possible D gene (6 bases). V was cut by 2 bases and J by 6 bases, with 14 bases left in between. Germline lookup yields CDR1 SGHTA and CDR2 FQGNSA. This CDR3 comprises 15 residues. CDR3 protein: CASSLLGAAGNEQFF. DNA of the CDR3: TGTGCCAGCAGCTTATTGGGGGCGGCCGGCAATGAGCAGTTCTTC.

The rearrangement uses TRBV6-1 and TRBJ1-2; D is unclear. This CDR3 contains 15 residues. Germline CDR1 MNHNS, CDR2 SASEGT. With 0 bases removed from V and 2 bases from J, the gap between germline ends came to 10 bases. The CDR3 DNA reads TGTGCCAGCAGTGAAGCAAGGACGGGCAACTATGGCTACACCTTC. This codes for CASSEARTGNYGYTF.

This clonotype was counted many times. The chain combines TRBV5-1 with TRBJ2-5, with 7 bases identical to TRBD1. The CDR3 length is 15 residues. Germline-derived CDR1 and CDR2 are SGHRS and YFSETQ. V was pared by 4 bases and J by 4 bases, with 10 bases of the junction left unmatched. The CDR3 nucleotides read TGCGCCAGCAGCACAACCGGGACAGTCCTAGAGACCCAGTACTTC. Its translation is CASSTTGTVLETQYF.

J is TRBJ2-7 and V is TRBV7-2, with D hard to call. The V and J ends lost 5 bases and 3 bases respectively, with 14 bases between them. The CDR3 extends over 14 amino acids. The germline V gene has CDR1 SGHTA and CDR2 FQGNSA. As DNA, the CDR3 is TGTGCCAGCAGCGTCCGGTTGGAATTCTACGAGCAGTACTTC. Its protein is CASSVRLEFYEQYF.

This clonotype was counted ten times or more. CDR3 protein: CSVERTSGNEQFF. In DNA, the CDR3 is TGCAGCGTTGAACGGACTAGCGGGAATGAGCAGTTCTTC. The gene calls are TRBV29-1 and TRBJ2-1; 11 nucleotides line up with TRBD2. The CDR3 sequence is 13 residues long. V lost 2 bases and J lost 7; bases outside the gene matches: 1. CDR1 is SQVTM, CDR2 ANQGSEA, per germline.

The chain is built from TRBV12-3 or TRBV12-4 and TRBJ2-4; TRBD2 agrees at 7 bases. Trimming at V came to 4 bases and at J to 3 bases, leaving 12 bases not matched to a gene. The CDR3 is made up of 17 amino acids. The CDR3, as DNA: TGTGCCAGCAGTTACCGACTGGCGGGAGTTGGCAAAAACATTCAGTACTTC. This translates into CASSYRLAGVGKNIQYF.

V is TRBV18 and J is TRBJ2-2; 8 bases are shared with TRBD2. This CDR3 region has 16 residues. Per germline, CDR1 KGHSH and CDR2 LQKENI. V trimming: 2 bases; J trimming: 0 bases; junction bases outside the gene matches: 2. CDR3 loop: CASSPVTSANTGELFF. The CDR3 coding sequence is TGTGCCAGCTCACCAGTGACTAGCGCGAACACCGGGGAGCTGTTTTTT. Drawing the rest from reference TRBV18 and TRBJ2-2, the complete variable domain is NAGVMQNPRHLVRRRGQEARLRCSPMKGHSHVYWYRQLPEEGLKFMVYLQKENIIDESGMPKERFSAEFPKEGPSILRIQQVVRGDSAAYFCASSPVTSANTGELFFGEGSRLTVL.

This clonotype appeared many times. The chain combines TRBV5-1 with TRBJ2-1; 10 positions agree with TRBD1. Germline lookup yields CDR1 SGHRS and CDR2 YFSETQ. This CDR3 spans 19 amino acids. Trimming at V came to 0 bases and at J to 0 bases, leaving 9 bases not matched to a gene. The CDR3 is CASSLGTGGSMSSYNEQFF. CDR3 coding DNA: TGCGCCAGCAGCTTGGGGACAGGGGGTTCAATGAGCTCCTACAATGAGCAGTTCTTC. The entire variable domain, with the rest obtained from reference TRBV5-1 and TRBJ2-1, is as follows: KAGVTQTPRYLIKTRGQQVTLSCSPISGHRSVSWYQQTPGQGLQFLFEYFSETQRNKGNFPGRFSGRQFSNSRSEMNVSTLELGDSALYLCASSLGTGGSMSSYNEQFFGPGTRLTVL.

The sample holds a few counts of this clonotype. An end of the junction does not agree with germline; a read error may underlie this. The chain employs TRBV20-1 and TRBJ1-3, with D possibly being TRBD1 (6 bases). Germline CDR1 and CDR2: DFQATT and SNEGSKA (reference sequence). The CDR3 length is 13 residues. The chain's CDR3 is CSAYGQLGNAIYF. DNA of the CDR3: TGCAGTGCATACGGACAGCTGGGAAACGCCATATATTTT.

This clonotype was detected only a few times. The chain carries TRBV24-1 and TRBJ1-1; no reliable D call. Per germline, CDR1 KGHDR and CDR2 SFDVKD. Trimming took off 0 bases at V and 0 bases at J, with 13 bases between the two ends. This CDR3 is 17 amino acids long. The CDR3 bases are TGTGCCACCAGTGATTTGCCCCCCCGACGGATGAACACTGAAGCTTTCTTT. Protein sequence: CATSDLPPRRMNTEAFF.

This clonotype was detected only a few times. The chain's CDR3 is CASGQGWSSYEQYF. In DNA, the CDR3 is TGTGCCAGCGGCCAGGGTTGGTCATCCTACGAGCAGTACTTC. This chain links TRBV28 with TRBJ2-7, with a tentative D call TRBD1 (5 bases). CDR1 is MDHEN, CDR2 SYDVKM, per germline. The germline V and J ends were trimmed by 8 bases and 1 base, with 15 bases remaining between them. This CDR3 has 14 residues. The variable domain in full, with the rest retrieved from reference TRBV28 and TRBJ2-7, is DVKVTQSSRYLVKRTGEKVFLECVQDMDHENMFWYRQDPGLGLRLIYFSYDVKMKEKGDIPEGYSVSREKKERFSLILESASTNQTSMYLCASGQGWSSYEQYFGPGTRLTVT.

This clonotype has ten or more counts. The chain links TRBV10-3 to TRBJ2-3, with a tentative D call TRBD1 (5 bases). V lost 3 bases and J lost 1, with 17 bases in between. The germline gives CDR1 ENHRY, CDR2 SYGVKD. The CDR3 has 17 amino acids. The CDR3 here is CAISEGQGRSGTDTQYF. CDR3 bases: TGTGCCATCAGTGAAGGACAAGGCCGATCGGGCACAGATACGCAGTATTTT.

The chain has TRBV28 and TRBJ2-3; no clear D gene. This CDR3 is built from 10 residues. Per germline, CDR1 MDHEN and CDR2 SYDVKM. V lost 3 bases and J 9 bases, leaving 4 bases between the germline ends. As DNA, the CDR3 is TGTGCCAGCAGTTTCCGGACGCAGTATTTT. Its translation: CASSFRTQYF.

This clonotype was recorded many times. The V call is TRBV19, the J call TRBJ1-5; a weak D match, TRBD1 (5 bases). Germline V CDR1 and CDR2: LNHDA, SQIVND (reference sequence). The CDR3 sequence is 13 residues long. The V gene lost 8 bases and the J gene lost 6 bases, with 14 bases spanning the gap. As DNA, the CDR3 is TGTGCCAGTGGAAGGGGCTTTGGTCAGCCCCAGCATTTT. Its translation is CASGRGFGQPQHF. Variable domain in full (rest from reference TRBV19 and TRBJ1-5): DGGITQSPKYLFRKEGQNVTLSCEQNLNHDAMYWYRQDPGQGLRLIYYSQIVNDFQKGDIAEGYSVSREKKESFPLTVTSAQKNPTAFYLCASGRGFGQPQHFGDGTRLSIL.

V gene TRBV7-2 combines with J gene TRBJ1-1; unclear D gene. This CDR3 region has 12 residues. Germline assignment: CDR1 SGHTA and CDR2 FQGNSA. Trimming removed 0 bases at V and 8 bases at J, with 7 bases between. The CDR3 DNA sequence: TGTGCCAGCAGCTTAGCACGGGTAGAAGCTTTCTTT. Protein product: CASSLARVEAFF.

At least ten counts were recorded for this clonotype. The chain couples TRBV20-1 to TRBJ1-1, with D maybe TRBD1 (6 bases). This CDR3 contains 14 residues. CDR1 is DFQATT and CDR2 is SNEGSKA in the germline V gene (reference sequence). V was cut by 5 bases and J by 1 base, with 14 bases left in between. CDR3 amino acids: CSAAQGGGNTEAFF. In DNA, the CDR3 is TGCAGTGCTGCACAGGGAGGGGGGAACACTGAAGCTTTCTTT.

This clonotype was found a few times. In nucleotides, the CDR3 is TGCAGTGCTCCGGGCGGAGATCTCTATGGCTACACCTTC. The encoded protein is CSAPGGDLYGYTF. The rearrangement uses TRBV20-1 and TRBJ1-2; D call uncertain. CDR1 and CDR2 from the germline V gene are DFQATT and SNEGSKA (reference sequence). This CDR3 comprises 13 residues. V was cut by 5 bases and J by 4 bases, with 14 bases left in between.

The chain uses TRBV6-4 and TRBJ2-3; TRBD2 is a possible D gene (6 bases). Germline assignment: CDR1 MRHNA and CDR2 SNTAGT. The germline V and J ends were trimmed by 7 bases and 1 base, with 12 bases remaining between them. This CDR3 comprises 14 residues. CDR3 sequence reads: CASTREHGTDTQYF. The DNA for the CDR3 is TGTGCCAGCACTCGGGAGCACGGCACAGATACGCAGTATTTT.

This clonotype came up many times. The chain couples TRBV7-6 to TRBJ2-3; TRBD2 might be the D (6 bases). This CDR3 comprises 14 residues. V was cut by 0 bases and J by 10 bases, with 14 bases left in between. CDR1 SGHVS and CDR2 FNYEAQ come from the germline V gene. The CDR3 region has the DNA TGTGCCAGCAGCTTAGCGCTGGTGGGAGGAGCGCAGTATTTT. Translated: CASSLALVGGAQYF.

Only a few counts were recorded for this clonotype. The chain is built from TRBV29-1 and TRBJ2-1; D remains ambiguous. Germline V gene sequence: CDR1 SQVTM, CDR2 ANQGSEA. Trimming took off 8 bases at V and 0 bases at J, with 8 bases between the two ends. The CDR3 is 12 residues long. As DNA, the CDR3 is TGCAGCTCCCGCCCCTCCTACAATGAGCAGTTCTTC. Its translation: CSSRPSYNEQFF.

This clonotype was counted only a few times. The chain couples TRBV5-1 to TRBJ2-3; the match to TRBD2 covers 8 bases. V gave up 7 bases and J gave up 3 bases; unmatched junction bases: 10. CDR1 and CDR2 from the germline V gene are SGHRS and YFSETQ. This CDR3 is 15 amino acids long. The CDR3 nucleotides are TGCGCCAGCGGCAGCGGGGGCCGAGGGACAGATACGCAGTATTTT. The encoded protein is CASGSGGRGTDTQYF.

V usage is TRBV18 and J usage is TRBJ2-7; 14 positions agree with TRBD2. Losses at the gene ends were 2 bases for V and 6 bases for J; bases not matched to a gene: 15. This CDR3 spans 19 amino acids. Germline-derived CDR1 and CDR2 are KGHSH and LQKENI. The CDR3 here is CASSPMGTSGSNLLGEQYF. Written as DNA, the CDR3 is TGTGCCAGCTCACCAATGGGGACTAGCGGGAGTAATCTGCTTGGCGAGCAGTACTTC.

V usage is TRBV6-2 or TRBV6-3 and J usage is TRBJ2-7; the match to TRBD2 covers 7 bases. Germline trimming cut 0 bases from V and 2 bases from J; bases unmatched to any gene: 13. Germline CDR1 reads MNHEY; CDR2 reads SVGEGT. The CDR3 consists of 18 residues. CDR3 bases: TGTGCCAGCAGTTACTCGATCGGGGGAGGGATCAAGACCTACGAGCAGTACTTC. Residues: CASSYSIGGGIKTYEQYF.

The chain combines TRBV4-2 with TRBJ1-5; 8 positions match TRBD1. This CDR3 is 15 amino acids long. Germline trimming cut 4 bases from V and 7 bases from J; bases unmatched to any gene: 9. The V gene's germline CDR1 is LGHNA and CDR2 YNFKEQ. The CDR3 region is CASSPTTGGLQPQHF. CDR3 nucleotides: TGTGCCAGCAGCCCGACAACAGGGGGTTTGCAGCCCCAGCATTTT.

This chain joins TRBV20-1 and TRBJ2-4, with D maybe TRBD1 (6 bases). Germline V gene sequence: CDR1 DFQATT, CDR2 SNEGSKA (reference sequence). This CDR3 spans 15 amino acids. V was clipped by 5 bases and J by 9 bases, with 23 bases between them. The chain's CDR3 is CSAARIENTRGIQYF. The CDR3 DNA sequence: TGCAGTGCTGCGCGAATAGAGAACACCAGGGGCATTCAGTACTTC.

The chain has TRBV18 and TRBJ2-3; D gene uncertain. The CDR3 spans 14 residues. Trimming stripped 6 bases from V and 0 bases from J, with 10 bases between. Germline V gene sequence: CDR1 KGHSH, CDR2 LQKENI. CDR3 protein: CASSPSSSTDTQYF. The CDR3 DNA reads as TGTGCCAGCTCGCCTTCCTCTAGCACAGATACGCAGTATTTT.